This T cell receptor (beta chain) was sequenced in a study of response to subunit inactivated influenza vaccine. General study results and limits: It was the authors' suggestion that each seasonal influenza vaccination recruits few new T cells.

TCRdb reanalysed the RT-PCR reads using MiXCR and keeps one entry per CDR3 protein. The table records more than 550,000 distinct CDR3 sequences, approximately 12% of them present only once. Remarks on this clonotype: Antigen unknown.

This clonotype originated in a middle-aged man who received an inactivated influenza vaccine. This material consisted of PBMCs from blood, taken on the day of vaccination.

In nucleotides, the CDR3 is TGTGCCAGCAGTAGGACGGTTTGGAATGAAGCTTTCTTT. Amino acid sequence: CASSRTVWNEAFF. The chain carries TRBV6-1 and TRBJ1-1, with D unclear. Germline V gene data show CDR1 as MNHNS and CDR2 as SASEGT. V was trimmed by 5 bases and J by 7 bases, leaving 14 bases between them. The CDR3 sequence is 13 residues long.